This T cell receptor (beta chain) comes out of a study of identical twins (dated by TCRdb to the mid-2010s). As for the study more broadly: The study deep-sequenced TCR alpha and beta repertoires from monozygotic twins, unrelated adults of various ages and cord blood to test whether fetal clonotypes persist. To rule out contamination, the twin experiments were replicated at different times with different library preparation protocols.

This clonotype has a handful of counts. The specificity of this receptor is unknown. Base qualities are not provided; no much larger clone lies one nucleotide away. Overall results and qualifications from the work: In monozygotic twins, out-of-frame TCR alpha sharing was systematically underestimated by recombination models, although the models agreed with sharing between unrelated individuals. Zero-insertion analyses could be partly confounded by invariant T cells such as MAIT and iNKT, although diverse VJ usage argued against such confounding for most clonotypes. Fewer insertions were carried by abundant cord blood beta clonotypes, a similar but weaker trend appeared in young adult naive repertoires, and no such trend appeared in memory repertoires. Conclusions relied on cross-sectional statistical analysis, since the same donors could not be followed over many years. Out-of-frame TCR alpha sequences shared between twins showed an excess of low generation-probability sequences compared with coincidental sharing between unrelated individuals. The excess sharing between twins in beta out-of-frame sequences was weaker because fewer shared sequences reduced the signal-to-noise ratio.

Every donor was a healthy Caucasian. Three unrelated non-twin adults were additionally sequenced: a male aged 18 to 30, a male aged 50 to 60 and a female aged 50 to 60. Miltenyi CD45RO+ enrichment and human naive T-cell isolation kits were used to isolate memory (CD45RO+) and naive T cells from PBMC. Trimming removed 4 bases from V and 9 bases from J; the gene matches leave 6 bases unexplained. CDR1 and CDR2, per the germline V gene (reference sequence), are SGHAT and FQDESV. The CDR3 numbers 14 residues from cysteine through phenylalanine. Only the CDR3 DNA is retained, 42 bases long and in frame from the first base. To prepare the library, 5' RACE was applied. The sequencer listed for this sample is Illumina HiSeq 2000. A universal primer binding site was introduced by template switching, and a unique molecular identifier was present in the final cDNA, enabling accurate counting of TCR cDNA molecules. Specific primers in the conserved constant-segment region were used to synthesize first-strand cDNA for TCR alpha and beta chains. To control for contamination, every cDNA library was double barcoded, receiving both a SMART-Mk sample barcode and Illumina barcodes. TruSeq adapter sequences and Illumina sample barcodes were added in two successive PCR steps. Sequencing of the TCR alpha and beta cDNA libraries was done on the Illumina HiSeq platform using custom primers. The source study handled its data this way. Raw reads were processed with MiGEC to extract unique molecular identifiers, and MiXCR was used to determine CDR3 positions. Recombination models were inferred per individual with the repgenHMM and IGoR tools using an EM algorithm. The tcR package in R was used for shared clonotype analysis, with sharing normalized by the product of cloneset sizes. To study raw recombination without the effects of thymic and clonal selection, out-of-frame nonproductive sequences were analyzed. TCRdb reprocessing: public reads trimmed at Q25 with fastp, clones called with MiXCR, in-frame beta chains kept. Rows are combined by CDR3 protein, so each entry shows the most common genes and DNA. The V and J calls here are based on TCRdb, not the publication. Recorded for this sample are 400,000 or so distinct CDR3 sequences; around 9.7% of them occurred a single time. The ten largest clones represent 8.5% to 10% of the sample.

The sample was naive T cells sorted from blood. The sample's cell subset or site label, decoded: cells isolated with a human naive T-cell isolation kit. In this chain, TRBV11-1 is recombined with TRBJ2-1, and 10 bases in between align with TRBD2. This sequence was found in a woman aged 50 to 60 in good health. The DNA sequence reads TGTGCCAGCAGCTCACTAGCGGGAAGGCTTGAGCAGTTCTTC. This translates into CASSSLAGRLEQFF.